This T cell receptor beta chain was obtained from a study of blood T cell repertoires in COVID-19. As concerns this clone: The same CDR3 can be traced to other DNA sequences in this sample.

In the original processing: By means of reference gene primer amplification, nucleated cell counts were estimated. Sequencing was performed with immunoSEQ multiplex PCR; in TCRdb, only in-frame clones are kept and a portion is missing. From that table come the V and J calls and clone size; the DNA was used to work out D and trimming. The sample has 100,000 or so clones, 80% to 95% seen once. Material for sequencing was peripheral blood. The origin of this receptor is a human donor with active COVID-19. The donor label of this sample is uncertain.

CDR3 protein: CASSPQGAGNQPQHF. The CDR3 DNA reads TGTGCCAGCAGCCCACAGGGGGCAGGGAATCAGCCCCAGCATTTT. The V gene is TRBV7-9, the J gene TRBJ1-5; 9 bases align to TRBD1. This CDR3 spans 15 amino acids. Germline assignment: CDR1 SEHNR and CDR2 FQNEAQ (reference sequence). With 5 bases clipped from V and 4 bases from J, the junction kept 6 bases outside the gene matches.